The clone carrying this TCR beta chain appeared a few times. What it recognizes is unknown. One end of the junction fails to match germline, which may point to a read error. The sample comes from a study of vaccination effects on CD4 cells after COVID-19. Measured with immunoSEQ multiplex PCR; TCRdb has only the in-frame clones, and not every one. The table includes more than 20,000 clones, approximately 72% detected once. The germline V gene encodes CDR1 MGHRA and CDR2 YSYEKL. This CDR3 spans 14 amino acids. Within the ViraFEST assay, antigen-specific CD4+ T cells underwent expansion with viral peptide pools prior to sequencing. With approximately ten days of culture completed, CD4+ T cells were isolated. Negative nucleocapsid antibody tests before and after vaccination confirmed no previous SARS-CoV-2 infection. Every well got a few million PBMC, which were grown with about 9.9 IU/ml IL-2 and around 10 ug/ml peptides.

The J gene is TRBJ1-1, the V gene TRBV4-1; no definite D call. Sequences were derived from CD4+ T cells from PBMCs cultured with HCoV-NL63 spike peptides, sampled before COVID-19 vaccination. The sequence was obtained from a human donor who received a COVID-19 vaccine. DNA of the CDR3: TGCGCCAGCAACCAAGCTGCGGGGTATACTGAAGCTTTCTTT. It codes for CASNQAAGYTEAFF.